The clone carrying this TCR beta chain was observed a handful of times. The data stem from a study of CD8 T cells in ankylosing spondylitis. TCRdb analysed the 5' RACE reads with MiXCR anew, one entry per CDR3 protein. Counted here are roughly 86,000 distinct CDR3 sequences, roughly 8.8% occurring once; the ten biggest clones make up approximately 5.5%. The V and J ends lost 4 bases and 2 bases, in that order; junction bases with no gene match: 2. The CDR3 totals 14 residues. The germline gives CDR1 SEHNR, CDR2 FQNEAQ (reference sequence). Material: blood, either unsorted or a sorted T cell fraction (not recorded which). The chain combines TRBV7-9 with TRBJ2-7; 10 bases are shared with TRBD1. The source is a male donor with ankylosing spondylitis or in good health (not recorded which). The chain's CDR3 is CASSSTGGPYEQYF. As DNA, the CDR3 is TGTGCCAGCAGCTCGACAGGGGGCCCCTACGAGCAGTACTTC.